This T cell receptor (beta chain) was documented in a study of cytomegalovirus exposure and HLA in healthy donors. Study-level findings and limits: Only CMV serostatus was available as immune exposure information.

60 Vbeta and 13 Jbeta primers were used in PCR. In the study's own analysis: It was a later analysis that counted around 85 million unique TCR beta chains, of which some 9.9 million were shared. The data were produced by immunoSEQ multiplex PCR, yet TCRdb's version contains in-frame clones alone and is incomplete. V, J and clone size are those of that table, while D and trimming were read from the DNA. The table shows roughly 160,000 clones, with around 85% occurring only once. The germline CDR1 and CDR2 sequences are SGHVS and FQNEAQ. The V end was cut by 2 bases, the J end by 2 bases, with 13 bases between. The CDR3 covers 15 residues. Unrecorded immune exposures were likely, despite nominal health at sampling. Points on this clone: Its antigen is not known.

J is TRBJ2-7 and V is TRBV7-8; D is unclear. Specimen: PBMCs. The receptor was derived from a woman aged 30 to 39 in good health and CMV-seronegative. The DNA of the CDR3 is TGTGCCAGCAGCTTATCCCTGGGCGTAACCTACGAGCAGTACTTC. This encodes CASSLSLGVTYEQYF. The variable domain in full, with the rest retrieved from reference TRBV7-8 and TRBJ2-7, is GAGVSQSPRYKVAKRGQDVALRCDPISGHVSLFWYQQALGQGPEFLTYFQNEAQLDKSGLPSDRFFAERPEGSVSTLKIQRTQQEDSAVYLCASSLSLGVTYEQYFGPGTRLTVT.